This T cell receptor beta chain was identified during a study of OX40 agonist ivuxolimab in advanced cancers. About the study: Dose-escalation patients were diagnosed with hepatocellular carcinoma, melanoma, renal cell cancer or head and neck cancer.

Worth noting for this clone: The antigen is undetermined.

General study points: At doses 0.1 to 3.0 mg/kg, CD4+ and CD8+ clones expanded. The specificity for antigen of the expanded peripheral T cells was not determined.

Repertoires were generated with immunoSEQ multiplex PCR, while TCRdb's copy carries only in-frame clones and drops some. There are 70,000 or so clones in the sample; around nine tenths occur only once, and approximately 0.79% lies in the top ten. Sequences were derived from CD4+ or CD8+ T cells sorted from blood, sampled in a trial of the OX40 agonist ivuxolimab. The sequence derives from an adult with an advanced solid tumor such as melanoma, head and neck, liver or kidney cancer.

CDR3 bases: TGTGCCAGCTCACCGTTGGACACTGAAGCTTTCTTT. It translates to CASSPLDTEAFF. The rearrangement uses TRBV18 and TRBJ1-1, with no clear D. The CDR3 spans 12 residues. Germline assignment: CDR1 KGHSH and CDR2 LQKENI. V dropped 3 bases and J dropped 3 bases, with 5 bases sitting between them.